This T cell receptor (beta chain) comes out of a study of regulatory T cells in long-lasting Graves disease. About the research overall: For under 3 months, newly diagnosed Graves' patients had been taking antithyroid drugs. Study-level findings and limits: Persistent patients shared more public clonotypes (2,741) than new patients (more than 900).

Libraries of TCR beta came from iRepertoire HTBI primers plus Arm-PCR of CDR3 regions. TCRdb redid the calling of the multiplex PCR reads with MiXCR, one entry per CDR3 protein. Of 300,000 to 400,000 distinct CDR3 sequences listed, approximately 15% were seen once; the top ten hold just under 30%. Trimming removed 2 bases at V and 2 bases at J, with 10 bases between. The V gene's germline CDR1 is SEHNR and CDR2 FQNEAQ (reference sequence). This CDR3 has 15 amino acids. Regarding time point: newly diagnosed GD, antithyroid drugs for less than 3 months. Generation of the TCR library employed RNA extracted from PBMCs. Points on this clonotype: Antigen unknown.

The same sample was also studied in work on T cells in Graves' hyperthyroidism and ophthalmopathy. As that report states: The TCR CDR3 first-round RT-PCR relied on the HTBI primer set.

The clonotype originates from a man in his forties with Graves disease. The chain has TRBV7-9 and TRBJ1-5; D gene uncertain. This specimen consisted of peripheral blood mononuclear cells (PBMCs), obtained at new diagnosis, from a patient treated with antithyroid drugs. CDR3 protein: CASSLSWVGNQPQHF. The CDR3 coding sequence is TGTGCCAGCAGCTTATCGTGGGTCGGCAATCAGCCCCAGCATTTT.